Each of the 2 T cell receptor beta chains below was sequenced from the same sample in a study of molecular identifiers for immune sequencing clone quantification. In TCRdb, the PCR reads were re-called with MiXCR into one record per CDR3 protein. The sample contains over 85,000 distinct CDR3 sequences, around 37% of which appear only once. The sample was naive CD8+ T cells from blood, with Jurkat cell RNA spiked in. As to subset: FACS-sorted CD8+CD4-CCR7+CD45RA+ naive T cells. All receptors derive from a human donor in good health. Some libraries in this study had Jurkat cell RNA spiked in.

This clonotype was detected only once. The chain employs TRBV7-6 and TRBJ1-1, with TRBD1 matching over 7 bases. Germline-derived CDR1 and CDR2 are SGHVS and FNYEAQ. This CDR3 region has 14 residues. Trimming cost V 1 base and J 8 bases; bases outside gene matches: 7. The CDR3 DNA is TGTGCCAGCAGCTTAGGAGGGGGCGCGTCCGAAGCTTTCTTT. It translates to CASSLGGGASEAFF.

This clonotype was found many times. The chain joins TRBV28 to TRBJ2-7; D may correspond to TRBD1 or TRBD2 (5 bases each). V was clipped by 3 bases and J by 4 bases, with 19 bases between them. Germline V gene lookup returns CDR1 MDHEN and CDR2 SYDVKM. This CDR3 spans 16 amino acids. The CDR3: CASSFPLRGSSYEQYF. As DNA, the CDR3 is TGTGCCAGCAGTTTCCCCCTCCGGGGCTCGTCGTACGAGCAGTACTTC.